These 28 T cell receptor beta chains originate from one sample sequenced in a study of T cells expressing NK-cell markers. TCRdb re-analyzed the 5' RACE reads; it lists each CDR3 protein once, without DNA. Its table lists 300,000 to 450,000 distinct CDR3 sequences. The sequenced material came from blood T cells: a sorted CD56 or NKG2C T cell subset, CD4+ or CD8+ T cells, or bulk PBMC T cells (not recorded which). The receptors originated from a man aged 18-75 years in good health.

The J gene is TRBJ2-7, the V gene TRBV5-5; TCRdb returns TRBD1, unconfirmable since there is no DNA. CDR1 is SGHKS and CDR2 is YYEKEE in the germline V gene (reference sequence). This CDR3 has 17 amino acids. CDR3 in amino acids: CASSTRPEGRGNYEQYF.

The V gene is TRBV12-3 or TRBV12-4, the J gene TRBJ2-5; TCRdb reports TRBD1, a call that lacks DNA to check it against. The CDR3 spans 13 residues. The CDR3 protein is CASGRTVQETQYF.

The chain has TRBV7-2 and TRBJ2-3; TCRdb's D gene call, TRBD1, goes unchecked for lack of DNA. Per germline, CDR1 SGHTA and CDR2 FQGNSA. The CDR3 extends over 15 amino acids. The CDR3 protein is CASSLGWVGADTQYF. Full variable domain (missing parts from reference TRBV7-2 and TRBJ2-3): GAGVSQSPSNKVTEKGKDVELRCDPISGHTALYWYRQSLGQGLEFLIYFQGNSAPDKSGLPSDRFSAERTGGSVSTLTIQRTQQEDSAVYLCASSLGWVGADTQYFGPGTRLTVL.

The rearrangement uses TRBV7-6 and TRBJ1-6; TCRdb names TRBD1, which stays unverified in the absence of DNA. CDR1 is SGHVS, CDR2 FNYEAQ, per germline. The CDR3 is made up of 15 amino acids. This CDR3 reads CASSLGTGLNSPLHF.

This chain uses TRBV4-2 with TRBJ1-1. The germline gives CDR1 LGHNA, CDR2 YNFKEQ. The CDR3 has 16 amino acids. The CDR3 region is CASSQVTNSENTEAFF.

V gene TRBV28 combines with J gene TRBJ1-3. The CDR3 runs 15 residues. Germline-derived CDR1 and CDR2 are MDHEN and SYDVKM. The CDR3 spells CASSFRPLSGNTIYF.

The J gene is TRBJ1-6, the V gene TRBV3-1. The CDR3 loop spans 15 amino acids. From germline, CDR1 is LGHDT and CDR2 YNNKEL (reference sequence). CDR3 in amino acids: CASSPGRSYNSPLHF. Based on the CDR3 plus reference TRBV3-1 and TRBJ1-6, the full variable domain is DTAVSQTPKYLVTQMGNDKSIKCEQNLGHDTMYWYKQDSKKFLKIMFSYNNKELIINETVPNRFSPKSPDKAHLNLHINSLELGDSAVYFCASSPGRSYNSPLHFGNGTRLTVT.

V and J are TRBV20-1 and TRBJ1-5. The CDR3 has 15 amino acids. Looked up from germline, CDR1 is DFQATT and CDR2 is SNEGSKA (reference sequence). The CDR3 sequence: CSAREVGRPNQPQHF.

Here the CDR3 reads CASSSLLASTGELFF. The chain joins TRBV7-6 to TRBJ2-2. The germline gives CDR1 SGHVS, CDR2 FNYEAQ. The CDR3 loop spans 15 amino acids.

The chain uses TRBV5-5 and TRBJ2-1. The CDR3 is made up of 16 amino acids. The germline V gene has CDR1 SGHKS and CDR2 YYEKEE (reference sequence). CDR3 protein: CASSLVGVSTYNEQFF.

CDR3 protein: CASTRGGGKQFF. The V call is TRBV28, the J call TRBJ2-1; TCRdb indicates TRBD2, and absent DNA this call remains unverified. The germline V gene has CDR1 MDHEN and CDR2 SYDVKM. This CDR3 has 12 amino acids.

The chain is built from TRBV6-5 and TRBJ1-2. Germline lookup yields CDR1 MNHEY and CDR2 SVGAGI. This CDR3 is 11 amino acids long. CDR3 sequence reads: CASRGNYGYTF.

The chain carries TRBV5-4 and TRBJ1-1. The germline V gene has CDR1 SGHNT and CDR2 YYREEE (reference sequence). This CDR3 spans 15 amino acids. This CDR3 reads CASSLAMELNTEAFF. The complete variable domain, with remaining parts taken from reference TRBV5-4 and TRBJ1-1, reads ETGVTQSPTHLIKTRGQQVTLRCSSQSGHNTVSWYQQALGQGPQFIFQYYREEENGRGNFPPRFSGLQFPNYSSELNVNALELDDSALYLCASSLAMELNTEAFFGQGTRLTVV.

V gene TRBV18 combines with J gene TRBJ2-3; the TCRdb call, TRBD1, lacks DNA for checking. CDR1 and CDR2 from the germline V gene are KGHSH and LQKENI. The CDR3 covers 17 residues. CDR3 loop: CASSPLRQGAMTDTQYF.

V usage is TRBV25-1 and J usage is TRBJ2-1. The CDR3 is 12 residues long. Germline values: CDR1 MGHDK, CDR2 SYGVNS. This CDR3 is CASSEFYNEQFF.

The chain links TRBV28 to TRBJ2-5; TCRdb returns TRBD1, unconfirmable since there is no DNA. Germline V CDR1 and CDR2: MDHEN, SYDVKM. The CDR3 has 14 residues. The CDR3 protein is CASSPTGGVKTQYF.

The rearrangement links TRBV3-1 to TRBJ2-3; TCRdb picks TRBD2, but there is no DNA to check that call. The length of the CDR3 is 16 residues. Germline CDR1 reads LGHDT; CDR2 reads YNNKEL (reference sequence). This chain's CDR3 is CASSPWTSAGTDTQYF.

The V gene is TRBV12-3 or TRBV12-4, the J gene TRBJ2-3; there is no DNA to check the TCRdb D call of TRBD1. The CDR3 runs to 14 residues. Here the CDR3 reads CASSFRPRGDTQYF.

The J gene is TRBJ1-2, the V gene TRBV5-1; there is no DNA to check the TCRdb D call of TRBD1. Germline loops: CDR1 SGHRS, CDR2 YFSETQ. The CDR3 covers 15 residues. CDR3 loop: CASSLKGTGGKGYTF.

The chain is built from TRBV9 and TRBJ2-7; TCRdb outputs TRBD1, but without DNA this stays unchecked. The CDR3 sequence is 14 residues long. Germline CDR1 and CDR2: SGDLS and YYNGEE. This chain's CDR3 is CASSPDGRTYEQYF.

The chain carries TRBV5-1 and TRBJ2-5; TCRdb's D call, TRBD2, is unchecked because there is no DNA. The CDR3 covers 16 residues. Per the germline V gene, CDR1 is SGHRS and CDR2 is YFSETQ. The CDR3 is CASSLPRGAGGETQYF.

This chain joins TRBV4-1 and TRBJ2-7; TCRdb's D call of TRBD1 is untestable without DNA. Per the germline V gene, CDR1 is MGHRA and CDR2 is YSYEKL. CDR3 length equals 17 residues. CDR3 residues: CASSRGHQGGSSYEQYF.

This chain's CDR3 is CASSLDPQGGTDTQYF. V and J are TRBV11-3 and TRBJ2-3; the TRBD1 assignment by TCRdb is unverifiable without DNA. The germline V gene has CDR1 SGHNT and CDR2 YENEEA. CDR3 length: 16 amino acids.

V and J are TRBV6-5 and TRBJ1-5; the D call from TCRdb, TRBD1, cannot be confirmed without DNA. Germline CDR1 and CDR2: MNHEY and SVGAGI. The CDR3 loop spans 13 amino acids. This chain's CDR3 is CASSSRRDQPQHF.

The chain combines TRBV12-3 or TRBV12-4 with TRBJ1-5; the TCRdb call, TRBD1, lacks DNA for checking. CDR3 length equals 15 residues. The CDR3 sequence is CASTPGRRGNQPQHF.

This chain's CDR3 is CASSYPTGRTNTGELFF. This sequence joins TRBV28 and TRBJ2-2. Germline CDR1 MDHEN, CDR2 SYDVKM. This CDR3 is 17 amino acids long. The full variable domain, its missing parts supplied by reference TRBV28 and TRBJ2-2, is DVKVTQSSRYLVKRTGEKVFLECVQDMDHENMFWYRQDPGLGLRLIYFSYDVKMKEKGDIPEGYSVSREKKERFSLILESASTNQTSMYLCASSYPTGRTNTGELFFGEGSRLTVL.

The chain has TRBV20-1 and TRBJ2-4; TCRdb's assignment of TRBD1 cannot be checked, as there is no DNA. CDR1 and CDR2 from the germline V gene are DFQATT and SNEGSKA (reference sequence). The CDR3 runs 13 residues. The CDR3 here is CSTLTTSKNIQYF.

The chain joins TRBV2 to TRBJ2-5. CDR1 and CDR2 (germline): SNHLY, FYNNEI. This CDR3 has 14 amino acids. The CDR3 here is CASSEEHPAETQYF. The full variable domain, its missing parts supplied by reference TRBV2 and TRBJ2-5, is EPEVTQTPSHQVTQMGQEVILRCVPISNHLYFYWYRQILGQKVEFLVSFYNNEISEKSEIFDDQFSVERPDGSNFTLKIRSTKLEDSAMYFCASSEEHPAETQYFGPGTRLLVL.